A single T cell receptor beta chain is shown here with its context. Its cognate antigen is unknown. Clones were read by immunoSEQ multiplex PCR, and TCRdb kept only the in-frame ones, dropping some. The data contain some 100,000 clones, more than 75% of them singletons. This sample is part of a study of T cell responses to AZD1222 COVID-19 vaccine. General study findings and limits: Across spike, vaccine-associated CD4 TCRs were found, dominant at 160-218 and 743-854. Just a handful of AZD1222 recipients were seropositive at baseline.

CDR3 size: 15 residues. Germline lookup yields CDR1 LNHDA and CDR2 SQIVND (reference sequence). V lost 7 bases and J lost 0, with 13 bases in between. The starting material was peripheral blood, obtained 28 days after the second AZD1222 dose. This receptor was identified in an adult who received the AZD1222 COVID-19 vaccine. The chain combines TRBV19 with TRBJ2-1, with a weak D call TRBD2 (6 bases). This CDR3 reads CASKARGSSYNEQFF. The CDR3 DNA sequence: TGTGCCAGTAAAGCGCGGGGAAGCTCCTACAATGAGCAGTTCTTC.